This is a list of T cell receptor beta chains from one sample in a study of blood T cells in healthy people across ages. TCRdb reprocessed the 5' RACE reads with MiXCR, giving one entry per CDR3 protein. The table records hundreds of thousands of distinct CDR3 sequences, under 30% of them present only once. Sequencing was carried out using blood. The receptors derive from a woman of 80 years or more in good health. CDR3s include the opening cysteine and the closing phenylalanine or tryptophan. Fields, in order: D gene, V gene, J gene, clone size, CDR3 protein, CDR3 DNA. D genes are given only for firm matches. Some rows mark clone size as missing; the rest say once, few, many or name a class of expanded clone.

D: TRBD1
V: TRBV5-6
J: TRBJ1-2
size: -
CDR3: CASSPSTGGRGGYTF
DNA: TGTGCCAGCAGCCCGTCAACAGGGGGGCGCGGTGGCTACACCTTC

D: TRBD1
V: TRBV5-5
J: TRBJ2-7
size: many
CDR3: CASSNGQGSSYEQYF
DNA: TGTGCCAGCAGCAACGGACAGGGTTCATCCTACGAGCAGTACTTC

D: -
V: TRBV6-5
J: TRBJ1-4
size: few
CDR3: CASSYGGVTGEKLFF
DNA: TGTGCCAGCAGTTACGGGGGGGTAACGGGTGAAAAACTGTTTTTT

D: TRBD1
V: TRBV2
J: TRBJ1-2
size: -
CDR3: CASSEALRDRGAREYGYTF
DNA: TGTGCCAGCAGTGAAGCGCTTCGGGACAGGGGAGCCAGGGAGTATGGCTACACCTTC

D: TRBD1
V: TRBV7-6
J: TRBJ1-6
size: -
CDR3: CASSLTGQGRSPLHF
DNA: TGTGCCAGCAGCTTGACAGGACAGGGAAGGTCACCCCTCCACTTT

D: -
V: TRBV11-3
J: TRBJ1-6
size: -
CDR3: CASSPEGRKIRDNSPLHF
DNA: TGTGCCAGCAGCCCGGAGGGACGAAAGATAAGGGATAATTCACCCCTCCACTTT

D: -
V: TRBV5-6
J: TRBJ1-2
size: -
CDR3: CASSPSTRRSHGYTF
DNA: TGTGCCAGCAGCCCCTCCACACGACGGTCACATGGCTACACCTTC

D: TRBD2
V: TRBV19
J: TRBJ2-1
size: -
CDR3: CASGGLADNEQFF
DNA: TGTGCCAGTGGGGGACTAGCAGACAATGAGCAGTTCTTC

D: TRBD2
V: TRBV6-2/TRBV6-3
J: TRBJ2-1
size: many
CDR3: CASSYSKRGQFF
DNA: TGTGCCAGCAGTTACTCTAAGCGGGGGCAGTTCTTC

D: TRBD2
V: TRBV10-1
J: TRBJ2-5
size: many
CDR3: CASSDRGEWEETQYF
DNA: TGCGCCAGCAGTGATCGGGGGGAATGGGAAGAGACCCAGTACTTC

D: -
V: TRBV11-2
J: TRBJ2-3
size: many
CDR3: CASSLRDQSTDTQYF
DNA: TGTGCCAGCAGCTTAAGGGACCAGAGCACAGATACGCAGTATTTT

D: -
V: TRBV15
J: TRBJ2-1
size: many
CDR3: CATSREGTSLEQFF
DNA: TGTGCCACCAGCAGAGAAGGGACGTCGCTTGAGCAGTTCTTC

D: TRBD1
V: TRBV7-2
J: TRBJ1-2
size: many
CDR3: CASSQGQGMYGYTF
DNA: TGTGCCAGCAGCCAAGGACAGGGGATGTATGGCTACACCTTC

D: -
V: TRBV12-3/TRBV12-4
J: TRBJ1-6
size: many
CDR3: CASSLQGSYNSPLHF
DNA: TGTGCCAGCAGTCTTCAGGGGTCCTATAATTCACCCCTCCACTTT

D: TRBD2
V: TRBV12-3/TRBV12-4
J: TRBJ2-3
size: -
CDR3: CANRLAGVLADTQYF
DNA: TGTGCCAACAGATTAGCGGGGGTGCTCGCAGATACGCAGTATTTT

D: -
V: TRBV7-2
J: TRBJ1-6
size: many
CDR3: CASSAQAYNSPLHF
DNA: TGTGCCAGCAGCGCACAGGCCTATAATTCACCCCTCCACTTT

D: -
V: TRBV5-1
J: TRBJ2-1
size: many
CDR3: CASSLLLTDNEQFF
DNA: TGCGCCAGCAGCTTGTTGCTTACCGACAATGAGCAGTTCTTC

D: TRBD1
V: TRBV4-1
J: TRBJ2-7
size: many
CDR3: CASSPWNLRDRSYEQYF
DNA: TGCGCCAGCAGCCCTTGGAACCTTCGGGACAGGTCCTACGAGCAGTACTTC

D: -
V: TRBV19
J: TRBJ1-2
size: few
CDR3: CASSNGPGQHGYTF
DNA: TGTGCCAGTAGTAACGGCCCCGGACAGCATGGCTACACCTTC

D: -
V: TRBV4-3
J: TRBJ2-3
size: few
CDR3: CASSSRVGGPSTDTQYF
DNA: TGCGCCAGCAGCTCCCGAGTCGGGGGGCCGTCCACAGATACGCAGTATTTT

D: TRBD1
V: TRBV9
J: TRBJ2-5
size: once
CDR3: CASSVGDRAEEAQYF
DNA: TGTGCCAGCAGCGTAGGGGACAGGGCGGAGGAGGCCCAGTACTTC

D: -
V: TRBV5-5
J: TRBJ2-4
size: -
CDR3: CASSPVRVAKNIQYF
DNA: TGTGCCAGCAGCCCCGTCAGGGTAGCCAAAAACATTCAGTACTTC

D: -
V: TRBV9
J: TRBJ1-1
size: -
CDR3: CASSPRGGTNTEAFF
DNA: TGTGCCAGCAGCCCACGTGGGGGAACGAACACTGAAGCTTTCTTT

D: TRBD2
V: TRBV6-2/TRBV6-3
J: TRBJ2-1
size: many
CDR3: CASTHRASGANEQFF
DNA: TGTGCCAGCACTCACCGGGCTAGCGGGGCTAATGAGCAGTTCTTC

D: -
V: TRBV20-1
J: TRBJ1-5
size: -
CDR3: CSARDPGSDQPQHF
DNA: TGCAGTGCTAGAGACCCGGGGAGCGATCAGCCCCAGCATTTT

D: TRBD1
V: TRBV7-9
J: TRBJ1-4
size: -
CDR3: CASSFLTGEGEKLFF
DNA: TGTGCCAGCAGCTTTCTGACAGGGGAGGGCGAAAAACTGTTTTTT

D: -
V: TRBV2
J: TRBJ1-6
size: -
CDR3: CASSVFSPLHF
DNA: TGTGCCAGCAGCGTCTTTTCACCCCTCCACTTT

D: -
V: TRBV7-9
J: TRBJ2-1
size: many
CDR3: CASRSTGSGNEQFF
DNA: TGTGCCAGCAGGTCAACAGGGTCTGGGAATGAGCAGTTCTTC

D: -
V: TRBV24-1
J: TRBJ1-2
size: -
CDR3: CATSRYTF
DNA: TGTGCCACCAGCCGTTACACCTTC

D: -
V: TRBV5-1
J: TRBJ2-1
size: many
CDR3: CASSPDLGSYNEQFF
DNA: TGCGCCAGCAGCCCGGACTTGGGCTCCTACAATGAGCAGTTCTTC

D: TRBD1
V: TRBV5-1
J: TRBJ1-2
size: many
CDR3: CASSPRQGQGYTF
DNA: TGCGCCAGCAGCCCCCGACAGGGGCAAGGCTACACCTTC

D: TRBD1
V: TRBV18
J: TRBJ2-5
size: -
CDR3: CASSPFTSGQGRETQYF
DNA: TGTGCCAGCTCACCATTTACCTCGGGACAGGGAAGGGAGACCCAGTACTTC

D: -
V: TRBV3-1
J: TRBJ2-2
size: few
CDR3: CASSLRGAFPNTGELFF
DNA: TGTGCCAGCAGCCTCCGAGGTGCGTTCCCGAACACCGGGGAGCTGTTTTTT

D: -
V: TRBV20-1
J: TRBJ1-6
size: few
CDR3: CSARGDNSYNSPLHF
DNA: TGCAGTGCTAGAGGGGACAACTCCTATAATTCACCCCTCCACTTT

D: TRBD2
V: TRBV12-3/TRBV12-4
J: TRBJ2-1
size: many
CDR3: CASSPLTSGGSNEQFF
DNA: TGTGCCAGCAGTCCACTGACTAGCGGGGGGTCCAATGAGCAGTTCTTC

D: TRBD1
V: TRBV10-3
J: TRBJ2-6
size: many
CDR3: CAISDLSGTGGAGANVLTF
DNA: TGTGCCATCAGTGACCTTTCCGGGACAGGGGGAGCGGGGGCCAACGTCCTGACTTTC

D: -
V: TRBV12-3/TRBV12-4
J: TRBJ1-2
size: many
CDR3: CASSLVARGYTF
DNA: TGTGCCAGCAGTTTGGTGGCCCGAGGCTACACCTTC

D: -
V: TRBV27
J: TRBJ1-5
size: once
CDR3: CAGSLSAGGGNQPQHF
DNA: TGTGCCGGCAGTTTATCGGCGGGGGGGGGCAATCAGCCCCAGCATTTT

D: -
V: TRBV12-3/TRBV12-4
J: TRBJ2-7
size: -
CDR3: CASSLGGEEQYF
DNA: TGTGCCAGCAGTTTAGGTGGGGAAGAGCAGTACTTC

D: -
V: TRBV21-1
J: TRBJ1-4
size: few
CDR3: CASSTWGSTNEKLFF
DNA: TGTGCCAGCAGCACCTGGGGGTCTACTAATGAAAAACTGTTTTTT

D: -
V: TRBV7-2
J: TRBJ1-3
size: few
CDR3: CASSLGSGGNTIYF
DNA: TGTGCCAGCAGCTTGGGGTCAGGAGGAAACACCATATATTTT

D: -
V: TRBV20-1
J: TRBJ2-3
size: many
CDR3: CSARDYRGSADTQYF
DNA: TGCAGTGCTAGAGATTACCGGGGATCGGCAGATACGCAGTATTTT

D: TRBD1
V: TRBV5-1
J: TRBJ2-4
size: few
CDR3: CASSWGDRAQNIQYF
DNA: TGCGCCAGCAGCTGGGGGGACAGGGCTCAAAACATTCAGTACTTC

D: TRBD2
V: TRBV28
J: TRBJ2-3
size: many
CDR3: CASSFASGGRDTQYF
DNA: TGTGCCAGCAGTTTTGCTAGCGGGGGAAGAGATACGCAGTATTTT

D: TRBD1
V: TRBV7-9
J: TRBJ2-7
size: -
CDR3: CASSLARGTGAIYEQYF
DNA: TGTGCCAGCAGCCTAGCTAGAGGGACAGGGGCTATTTACGAGCAGTACTTC